This TCR beta chain stems from a study of vaccination and CD4 T cells after COVID-19. About the study: The convalescents included six males and four females, and among them two were Hispanic while seven were Caucasian. Overlapping spike peptides from SARS-CoV-2, HCoV-NL63, HCoV-OC43 and HCoV-229E served to stimulate the cells.

About this clonotype itself: Its target is unknown.

Specified treatment: roughly 10-day PBMC culture with coronavirus spike peptide pools or control peptides (ViraFEST assay). Expanded clonotypes were found by TCR sequencing after peptide-pool stimulation (ViraFEST). CD4+ T cells were isolated by negative selection after less than 11 days of culture. Germline V gene sequence: CDR1 MNHEY, CDR2 SVGEGT. Between the trimmed V and J ends, which lost 4 bases and 2 bases, there was a span of 20 bases. The CDR3 loop spans 17 amino acids. Researchers used the Oncomine TCR Beta short-read assay to sequence DNA from cultured CD4+ T cells. TCRdb analysed the PCR reads with MiXCR anew, one entry per CDR3 protein. This table has around 14,000 distinct CDR3 sequences, about 50% appearing once.

The receptor was isolated from a human donor who had recovered from COVID-19. The sample taken for sequencing was CD4+ T cells from blood, cultured in vitro. V and J are TRBV6-2 or TRBV6-3 and TRBJ1-1; possible D gene TRBD1, 5 bases. CDR3 sequence reads: CASSFMGQVFFNTEAFF. CDR3 sequence (DNA): TGTGCCAGCAGTTTTATGGGGCAGGTCTTCTTTAACACTGAAGCTTTCTTT.